Shown below are 30 T cell receptor beta chains from a single sample sequenced in a study of blood T cell repertoires in COVID-19. Method: immunoSEQ multiplex PCR; TCRdb's copy keeps in-frame clones and lacks some. The table includes some 190,000 clones, around nine tenths detected once. The sequencing sample was made of peripheral blood. These receptors all stem from a young man with active or convalescent COVID-19.

The V gene is TRBV30, the J gene TRBJ1-1, with a possible D match to TRBD1 (5 bases). CDR1 and CDR2 from the germline V gene are GTSNPN and SVGIG (reference sequence). Between the trimmed V and J ends, which lost 5 bases and 7 bases, there was a span of 26 bases. The CDR3 spans 16 residues. The CDR3 loop reads CAWESATGVVVGEAFF. CDR3 DNA sequence: TGTGCCTGGGAGTCCGCTACGGGGGTCGTCGTAGGTGAAGCTTTCTTT.

The chain employs TRBV19 and TRBJ1-2; unclear D gene. With 2 bases removed from V and 1 base from J, the gap between germline ends came to 8 bases. The CDR3 is 14 residues long. The germline CDR1 and CDR2 sequences are LNHDA and SQIVND (reference sequence). The CDR3 reads CASSIPGVNYGYTF. In DNA form, the CDR3 reads TGTGCCAGTAGTATACCCGGAGTTAACTATGGCTACACCTTC.

The V gene is TRBV9, the J gene TRBJ2-1, with D possibly TRBD2 on 5 matching bases. The V end lost 4 bases, the J end lost 8 bases, and 19 bases lay between the germline ends. The CDR3 contains 15 residues. Germline V CDR1 and CDR2: SGDLS, YYNGEE. In DNA form, the CDR3 reads TGTGCCAGCAGCCTCAGGTGGACCCCGAGGGATGAGCAGTTCTTC. This encodes CASSLRWTPRDEQFF.

The rearrangement uses TRBV6-5 and TRBJ2-7; no clear D. Germline V gives CDR1 MNHEY, CDR2 SVGAGI. CDR3 length: 14 amino acids. Deletions cut 7 bases from V and 2 bases from J, with 15 bases between. CDR3 protein: CASNRAQAPYEQYF. CDR3 bases: TGTGCCAGCAATAGAGCTCAGGCTCCCTACGAGCAGTACTTC.

The chain carries TRBV6-5 and TRBJ2-6; D is uncertain. Per germline, CDR1 MNHEY and CDR2 SVGAGI. The CDR3 is 16 residues long. V was clipped by 2 bases and J by 0 bases, with 8 bases between them. CDR3 in DNA: TGTGCCAGCAGTTACCTTGGGCGCTCTGGGGCCAACGTCCTGACTTTC. It is translated as CASSYLGRSGANVLTF.

The chain couples TRBV6-2 or TRBV6-3 to TRBJ1-1; 7 bases are a match to TRBD1. CDR3 size: 15 residues. Per the germline V gene, CDR1 is MNHEY and CDR2 is SVGEGT. J lost 4 bases, V lost 4 bases, and 9 bases had no gene match. Written as DNA, the CDR3 is TGTGCCAGCAGTTCTGAGGGGGCGCCGGGCACTGAAGCTTTCTTT. It is translated as CASSSEGAPGTEAFF.

V is TRBV5-5 and J is TRBJ2-1, with D possibly being TRBD2 (5 bases). This CDR3 contains 15 residues. Germline CDR1 is SGHKS and CDR2 is YYEKEE (reference sequence). Between the trimmed V and J ends, which lost 0 bases and 0 bases, there was a span of 7 bases. CDR3: CASSLVEVSYNEQFF. The CDR3 DNA sequence: TGTGCCAGCAGCTTGGTGGAGGTCTCCTACAATGAGCAGTTCTTC.

This chain links TRBV7-2 with TRBJ2-1; unclear D gene. The CDR3 covers 12 residues. The ends were cut back, 5 bases at V and 5 bases at J, with 7 bases in the middle. Germline CDR1 is SGHTA and CDR2 is FQGNSA. The CDR3 region is CASSQRDNEQFF. CDR3 nucleotide sequence: TGTGCCAGCAGCCAACGGGACAATGAGCAGTTCTTC.

Turning to this clone: Other nucleotide sequences from this sample produce the same CDR3. The V and J genes are TRBV5-1 and TRBJ2-2; TRBD2 matches at 8 bases. The CDR3 has 15 residues. Germline V lookup: CDR1 SGHRS, CDR2 YFSETQ. J gave up 1 base and V 2 bases, and 1 base lay outside the gene matches. The CDR3 loop reads CASSLAGENTGELFF. The CDR3 region has the DNA TGCGCCAGCAGCTTAGCGGGGGAGAACACCGGGGAGCTGTTTTTT.

This chain connects TRBV7-8 to TRBJ1-5; D unresolved. CDR3 size: 17 residues. V was pared by 3 bases and J by 0 bases, with 15 bases between. Germline-derived CDR1 and CDR2 are SGHVS and FQNEAQ. The CDR3 DNA follows: TGTGCCAGCAGCTTTCTTGTCCAGAAATTTAGCAATCAGCCCCAGCATTTT. It is translated as CASSFLVQKFSNQPQHF.

This chain joins TRBV28 and TRBJ2-7; 7 nucleotides match TRBD1. CDR1 MDHEN and CDR2 SYDVKM come from the germline V gene. The V segment lost 5 bases and the J segment 0 bases; nucleotides outside the gene matches: 7. CDR3 length: 15 amino acids. The CDR3 loop is CASSLEGTVSYEQYF. The CDR3 nucleotides read TGTGCCAGCAGTCTCGAAGGGACAGTCTCCTACGAGCAGTACTTC.

This chain links TRBV4-3 with TRBJ2-2; TRBD1 agrees at 8 bases. Germline V CDR1 and CDR2: LGHNA, YSLEER. The CDR3 is 16 amino acids. With 3 bases clipped from V and 1 base from J, the junction kept 4 bases outside the gene matches. CDR3 in DNA: TGCGCCAGCAGCCAGGGGACAGGCATGAACACCGGGGAGCTGTTTTTT. Translation: CASSQGTGMNTGELFF.

The genes are TRBV7-9 and TRBJ2-7; perhaps TRBD1 as D (6 bases). The V gene lost 6 bases and the J gene lost 3 bases, with 9 bases spanning the gap. There are 12 residues in the CDR3. Germline lookup yields CDR1 SEHNR and CDR2 FQNEAQ (reference sequence). The CDR3 region has the DNA TGTGCCAGCAGGGAGGACAGCTACGAGCAGTACTTC. This encodes CASREDSYEQYF.

The V gene is TRBV5-1, the J gene TRBJ1-3, with 8 bases that match TRBD1. Looked up from germline, CDR1 is SGHRS and CDR2 is YFSETQ. Unmatched junction bases numbered 3, after V lost 4 bases and J lost 3 bases. The CDR3 is 14 residues long. The CDR3 here is CASSPTGVGNTIYF. In DNA, the CDR3 is TGCGCCAGCAGCCCGACAGGGGTTGGAAACACCATATATTTT. Using reference TRBV5-1 and TRBJ1-3 for the parts outside the CDR3, the full variable domain is KAGVTQTPRYLIKTRGQQVTLSCSPISGHRSVSWYQQTPGQGLQFLFEYFSETQRNKGNFPGRFSGRQFSNSRSEMNVSTLELGDSALYLCASSPTGVGNTIYFGEGSWLTVV.

The CDR3 bases are TGCAGCGTTGGTCAGGGGGAATATCAGCCCCAGCATTTT. It is translated as CSVGQGEYQPQHF. The gene calls are TRBV29-1 and TRBJ1-5; 7 bases match TRBD1. The CDR3 runs to 13 residues. The ends lost 4 bases at V and 5 bases at J; junction bases unmatched: 5. Germline CDR1 is SQVTM and CDR2 is ANQGSEA.

This chain connects TRBV28 to TRBJ2-2; 8 nucleotides line up with TRBD1. Germline CDR1 reads MDHEN; CDR2 reads SYDVKM. With V trimmed by 5 bases and J by 6 bases, 8 bases remained unmatched. The CDR3 has 15 residues. Here the CDR3 reads CASSQKDRVPGELFF. CDR3 sequence (DNA): TGTGCCAGCAGTCAGAAGGACAGGGTTCCCGGGGAGCTGTTTTTT.

The V and J genes are TRBV15 and TRBJ2-3; 12 bases match TRBD2. The CDR3 covers 16 residues. Germline CDR1 and CDR2: LNHNV and YYDKDF (reference sequence). Losses at the gene ends were 0 bases for V and 8 bases for J; bases not matched to a gene: 6. This CDR3 is CATSRDALAGGGTQYF. CDR3 nucleotide sequence: TGTGCCACCAGCAGAGATGCACTAGCGGGAGGAGGTACGCAGTATTTT.

The chain recombines TRBV6-5 with TRBJ1-2, with D unresolved. V was cut by 7 bases and J by 6 bases, with 21 bases left in between. This CDR3 comprises 15 residues. Germline CDR1 MNHEY, CDR2 SVGAGI. The CDR3 coding sequence is TGTGCCAGCATCGAATATCCCCCGGGAAAGCATGGCTACACCTTC. Translation: CASIEYPPGKHGYTF.

The chain joins TRBV25-1 to TRBJ2-5; D is possibly TRBD1 (8 bases). V gave up 2 bases and J gave up 4 bases, with 20 bases separating them. CDR1 and CDR2 (germline): MGHDK, SYGVNS. The CDR3 has 17 residues. The CDR3 DNA follows: TGTGCCAGCAGTGAAGGGAGGGCAGGGGGCTCAGGAGAGACCCAGTACTTC. This codes for CASSEGRAGGSGETQYF. Combining the CDR3 with reference TRBV25-1 and TRBJ2-5 gives the whole variable domain EADIYQTPRYLVIGTGKKITLECSQTMGHDKMYWYQQDPGMELHLIHYSYGVNSTEKGDLSSESTVSRIRTEHFPLTLESARPSHTSQYLCASSEGRAGGSGETQYFGPGTRLLVL.

The chain recombines TRBV29-1 with TRBJ1-2, with 10 bases matching TRBD1. Germline-derived CDR1 and CDR2 are SQVTM and ANQGSEA. The J segment lost 11 bases and the V segment lost 7 bases, leaving 13 bases of the junction unmatched. This CDR3 is built from 13 residues. The CDR3 region is CSAEGQGSTEYTF. The CDR3 coding sequence is TGCAGCGCCGAGGGACAGGGGTCAACTGAATACACCTTC.

This chain links TRBV11-2 with TRBJ2-1; 12 positions agree with TRBD2. CDR1 and CDR2 from the germline V gene are SGHAT and FQNNGV. Trimming at V came to 4 bases and at J to 9 bases, leaving 4 bases not matched to a gene. This CDR3 comprises 14 residues. DNA of the CDR3: TGTGCCAGCAGCTCCTGGACTAGCGGGATTGAGCAGTTCTTC. Translating gives CASSSWTSGIEQFF.

About this clone itself: Other DNA sequences in this sample translate to the same CDR3. The rearrangement uses TRBV27 and TRBJ1-2; TRBD1 matches at 8 bases. The V gene's germline CDR1 is MNHEY and CDR2 SMNVEV (reference sequence). V lost 2 bases and J lost 5; bases outside the gene matches: 1. The CDR3 sequence is 13 residues long. In nucleotides, the CDR3 is TGTGCCAGCAGTTTAGGGACAGGTTATGGCTACACCTTC. Translated: CASSLGTGYGYTF.

A remark on this clone: The sample holds other DNA sequences that translate to the same CDR3. The chain joins TRBV12-3 or TRBV12-4 to TRBJ1-1; D uncertain. V gave up 5 bases and J gave up 0 bases, with 7 bases separating them. The CDR3 has 13 residues. CDR3 sequence: CASSLSLNTEAFF. As DNA, the CDR3 is TGTGCCAGCAGTCTGTCCCTGAACACTGAAGCTTTCTTT.

V usage is TRBV7-3 and J usage is TRBJ2-2; 11 bases line up with TRBD1. The germline gives CDR1 SGHTA, CDR2 FQGTGA. This CDR3 has 15 residues. Trimming at V came to 5 bases and at J to 6 bases, leaving 5 bases not matched to a gene. The CDR3 is CASSHGQGAAGELFF. CDR3 DNA: TGTGCCAGCAGCCACGGACAGGGGGCAGCCGGGGAGCTGTTTTTT.

The chain has TRBV28 and TRBJ1-1; a weak D match, TRBD1 (5 bases). CDR3 length equals 15 residues. Trimming pared 6 bases from V and 7 bases from J, leaving 21 bases between. The V gene's germline CDR1 is MDHEN and CDR2 SYDVKM. The CDR3 DNA sequence: TGTGCCAGCAGCTTGGGGCCGACAGATCGGGTTGAAGCTTTCTTT. Protein product: CASSLGPTDRVEAFF.

V is TRBV7-2 and J is TRBJ1-2; D gene ambiguous. Germline V gives CDR1 SGHTA, CDR2 FQGNSA. The CDR3 length is 16 residues. The V and J ends lost 0 bases and 2 bases respectively, with 13 bases between them. The CDR3 region is CASSLAPGGINYGYTF. The CDR3 DNA sequence: TGTGCCAGCAGCTTAGCGCCGGGAGGGATCAACTATGGCTACACCTTC.

The J gene is TRBJ2-3, the V gene TRBV7-2; unclear D gene. This CDR3 has 12 residues. CDR1 is SGHTA, CDR2 FQGNSA, per germline. V dropped 4 bases and J dropped 2 bases, with 4 bases sitting between them. Here the CDR3 reads CASSSYTDTQYF. In DNA form, the CDR3 reads TGTGCCAGCAGCTCGTACACAGATACGCAGTATTTT.

The genes are TRBV5-1 and TRBJ2-5; tentatively, D is TRBD2 (6 bases). This CDR3 has 16 amino acids. The germline V gene encodes CDR1 SGHRS and CDR2 YFSETQ. V was clipped by 0 bases and J by 2 bases, with 14 bases between them. In DNA form, the CDR3 reads TGCGCCAGCAGCTTGGGGGTGGGCCGGGGGCAAGAGACCCAGTACTTC. Translating gives CASSLGVGRGQETQYF.

The genes are TRBV29-1 and TRBJ2-1; D is uncertain. This CDR3 has 13 amino acids. With 3 bases removed from V and 6 bases from J, the gap between germline ends came to 12 bases. Germline assignment: CDR1 SQVTM and CDR2 ANQGSEA. The CDR3 loop reads CSVERDSFNEQFF. The CDR3 bases are TGCAGCGTTGAGCGCGACTCTTTCAATGAGCAGTTCTTC.

The V gene is TRBV6-6, the J gene TRBJ2-7, with D unclear. V lost 2 bases and J lost 6, with 11 bases in between. Germline assignment: CDR1 MNHNY and CDR2 SVGAGI (reference sequence). The CDR3 contains 13 residues. The CDR3 loop is CASSYRSASEQYF. The DNA of the CDR3 is TGTGCCAGCAGTTACAGGAGCGCCTCCGAGCAGTACTTC.